This paragraph covers one TCR beta chain sequence. What it binds is not known. TCRdb keeps only in-frame clones here, not all; method: immunoSEQ multiplex PCR. The sample contains about 36,000 clones, 80% to 85% of which appear only once. Trimming shortened V by 0 bases and J by 4 bases, and 7 bases separated the two germline ends. This CDR3 contains 13 residues. CDR1 is MNHEY and CDR2 is SVGAGI in the germline V gene. This entry comes from a study of OX40 agonist ivuxolimab in advanced cancers. About the research overall: Hepatocellular carcinoma, melanoma, renal cell or head and neck cancer occurred in dose-escalation patients. The dose-escalation cohort was approximately 81% male, with a mean age of 60 years, ranging about 23 to 80. Whole-study findings and limits: In general, CD8+ T cells held more expanded clones than CD4+ did, on average.

This sample comprised CD4+ or CD8+ T cells sorted from blood, obtained in a trial of the OX40 agonist ivuxolimab. This chain links TRBV6-5 with TRBJ2-7, with D possibly TRBD2 on 5 matching bases. The clonotype was recovered from an adult with an advanced solid tumor such as melanoma, head and neck, liver or kidney cancer. CDR3 protein: CASSYSRGYEQYF. DNA for the CDR3: TGTGCCAGCAGTTACTCGAGAGGGTACGAGCAGTACTTC.